The rows below give T cell receptor beta chains drawn from one sample of a study of blood T cell repertoires in COVID-19. Sequencing used immunoSEQ multiplex PCR; TCRdb keeps in-frame clones, though not all of them. The sample includes over 150,000 clones, 75% to 90% of them seen just once. Sequenced input: peripheral blood. Every receptor here comes from an older woman with acute or convalescent COVID-19. CDR3s include the opening cysteine and the closing phenylalanine or tryptophan. Expanded clones are given a class, and other clones once, few, many or no size at all.

CASSQGQGGNGYTF,NA,TRBJ1-2,TRBV5-1
CATGEGRGKQETQYF,NA,TRBJ2-5,TRBV19
CAISESGGVYLRGANVLTF,NA,TRBJ2-6,TRBV10-3
CASSLVGTDTEAFF,NA,TRBJ1-1,TRBV5-6
CASSQPASGRETQYF,NA,TRBJ2-5,TRBV3-1/TRBV3-2
CASSRTDRVNTEAFF,NA,TRBJ1-1,TRBV3-1/TRBV3-2
CASRQGVNSPLHF,NA,TRBJ1-6,TRBV12-3/TRBV12-4
CASSLYRAGAYEQYF,NA,TRBJ2-7,TRBV7-2
CASSSQRGGRVLTDTQYF,NA,TRBJ2-3,TRBV7-2
CASSGDTQRSYNSPLHF,NA,TRBJ1-6,TRBV19
CASSYLGASNTGELFF,once,TRBJ2-2,TRBV6-2/TRBV6-3
CASSLTGGNTDTQYF,NA,TRBJ2-3,TRBV28
CASSHRQGQTQYF,NA,TRBJ2-5,TRBV3-1/TRBV3-2
CASSSLRNTEAFF,NA,TRBJ1-1,TRBV7-6
CASSPRGGLDYEQYF,NA,TRBJ2-7,TRBV9
CASRMTGGNQPQHF,few,TRBJ1-5,TRBV19
CASSQGGLINQPQHF,once,TRBJ1-5,TRBV14
CASSQVPGLAETQETQYF,NA,TRBJ2-5,TRBV4-1
CASSRRNDGNQPQHF,NA,TRBJ1-5,TRBV4-1
CASSFMDRQNTEAFF,NA,TRBJ1-1,TRBV5-4
CASRQGKGRKLFF,NA,TRBJ1-4,TRBV19
CASSLRTSGGRRDTQYF,NA,TRBJ2-3,TRBV4-3
CASSPRDRGFSGELFF,once,TRBJ2-2,TRBV5-6
CASSYSKASANPFF,NA,TRBJ1-4,TRBV6-2/TRBV6-3
CASSGRQSTNSYNSPLHF,NA,TRBJ1-6,TRBV6-1
CASSLRTDYGYTF,few,TRBJ1-2,TRBV5-8
CASSLEGTGFYGYTF,NA,TRBJ1-2,TRBV11-2
CASSYDRGNTEAFF,NA,TRBJ1-1,TRBV6-5
CASSRQGMSYNSPLHF,few,TRBJ1-6,TRBV5-1
CASSDSQGRCEKLFF,NA,TRBJ1-4,TRBV6-4
CASSLVTGVADTQYF,NA,TRBJ2-3,TRBV7-2
CSVLQGYQETQYF,once,TRBJ2-5,TRBV29-1
CASSEAPSTDTQYF,NA,TRBJ2-3,TRBV19
CASSMNRDSNQPQHF,NA,TRBJ1-5,TRBV27
CASSVVGQSYGYTF,NA,TRBJ1-2,TRBV9
CASSLGSEQFF,NA,TRBJ2-1,TRBV5-1
CASRELPLTDTQYF,NA,TRBJ2-3,TRBV9
CASSGRTGNEQFF,NA,TRBJ2-1,TRBV2
CASSTTSPASGNTIYF,NA,TRBJ1-3,TRBV18
CASSRYVDSGYNSPLHF,few,TRBJ1-6,TRBV5-4
CASRRGNENTGELFF,NA,TRBJ2-2,TRBV6-5
CASSPLTENTEAFF,once,TRBJ1-1,TRBV4-3
CASSTPGRPEAFF,NA,TRBJ1-1,TRBV5-1
CASRPSGTMEAFF,NA,TRBJ1-1,TRBV12-3/TRBV12-4
CASSPLARGTIYF,NA,TRBJ1-3,TRBV3-1/TRBV3-2
CATKTSTDTQYF,NA,TRBJ2-3,TRBV10-3
CASSLARQGHLYEQYF,NA,TRBJ2-7,TRBV7-2
CASSPGGAFSGNTIYF,NA,TRBJ1-3,TRBV18
CASSMDRIGEKLFF,NA,TRBJ1-4,TRBV18